This T cell receptor (beta chain) emerged from a study of shared T cell receptors in the human thymus. This CDR3 contains 15 residues. The V gene's germline CDR1 is SGHRS and CDR2 YFSETQ. Trimming left V 4 bases short and J 3 bases short, with 16 bases between. Libraries were prepared by immunoSEQ multiplex PCR; TCRdb keeps only in-frame clonotypes and omits some of them. The sample holds about 660,000 clones, about 87% seen once. These same data were also listed under a study on human thymus T cells. According to that study: Thymus pieces cut out during corrective heart surgery were the tissue that was used.

This TCR was sampled from a boy under three years old with a congenital heart defect. Input material: thymocytes. The chain employs TRBV5-1 and TRBJ1-1, with TRBD1 as a possible D gene (6 bases). The CDR3 is CASSPPSGVDTEAFF. Here the CDR3 DNA reads TGCGCCAGCAGCCCTCCCTCAGGGGTGGACACTGAAGCTTTCTTT.